The 6 T cell receptor beta chains listed next were all sequenced from one sample in a study of cytomegalovirus exposure and HLA in healthy donors. Method: immunoSEQ multiplex PCR; TCRdb's copy keeps in-frame clones and lacks some. The top ten clones hold over 1.3% of a sample with 130,000 to 150,000 clones, just under 85% of them seen once. The specimen was PBMCs. All receptors come from a woman under 40 in good health and CMV-seronegative.

The chain links TRBV5-1 to TRBJ2-7; 8 nucleotides line up with TRBD1. CDR3 length: 15 amino acids. Germline-derived CDR1 and CDR2 are SGHRS and YFSETQ. The ends lost 4 bases at V and 3 bases at J; junction bases unmatched: 9. The CDR3 sequence is CASSPGGKALYEQYF. The CDR3 bases are TGCGCCAGCAGCCCAGGGGGCAAAGCCCTCTACGAGCAGTACTTC.

The V gene is TRBV29-1, the J gene TRBJ2-5, with TRBD2 matching 10 bases. Germline assignment: CDR1 SQVTM and CDR2 ANQGSEA. The junction had 13 bases not matched to a gene; V was cut back by 8 bases and J by 4 bases. This CDR3 has 15 residues. The CDR3 loop is CSPVQQRGGRETQYF. In nucleotides, the CDR3 is TGCAGCCCGGTACAACAGCGGGGGGGACGAGAGACCCAGTACTTC.

V gene TRBV19 combines with J gene TRBJ1-6; tentative D call: TRBD1 (5 bases). CDR3 length: 16 amino acids. The germline gives CDR1 LNHDA, CDR2 SQIVND (reference sequence). Trimming stripped 3 bases from V and 3 bases from J, with 12 bases between. CDR3 coding DNA: TGTGCCAGTAGTATGGCCGGGGGTATCTATAATTCACCCCTCCACTTT. Amino acids: CASSMAGGIYNSPLHF.

The chain combines TRBV5-1 with TRBJ2-2; D may be TRBD1 (5 bases). V was shortened by 3 bases and J by 5 bases, with 14 bases between the two germline ends. This CDR3 has 15 residues. The germline CDR1 and CDR2 sequences are SGHRS and YFSETQ. The CDR3: CASSSQPGQTGELFF. The CDR3 nucleotides read TGCGCCAGCAGCTCACAGCCTGGACAAACCGGGGAGCTGTTTTTT.

A single count supports this clone. The V call is TRBV4-1, the J call TRBJ2-2; TRBD1 matches at 9 bases. The germline V gene has CDR1 MGHRA and CDR2 YSYEKL. Germline trimming cut 4 bases from V and 7 bases from J; bases unmatched to any gene: 4. The CDR3 sequence is 14 residues long. The chain's CDR3 is CASSRGQGSGELFF. CDR3 coding DNA: TGCGCCAGCAGCCGGGGACAGGGAAGCGGGGAGCTGTTTTTT.

This CDR3 reads CASSLGTGPYEQYF. The CDR3 DNA is TGTGCCAGCAGCTTAGGTACAGGACCCTACGAGCAGTACTTC. V gene TRBV7-3 combines with J gene TRBJ2-7, with D maybe TRBD1 (5 bases). Trimming took off 2 bases at V and 2 bases at J, with 10 bases between the two ends. In germline, CDR1 is SGHTA, CDR2 FQGTGA. CDR3 length: 14 residues.